This TCR beta chain was sequenced in a study of T cells in Graves' hyperthyroidism and ophthalmopathy (dated by TCRdb to the late 2010s). Background for the entire study: Peripheral blood was collected at initial diagnosis, before any treatment. The study also compared thyroid tissue and blood T-cell repertoires from more than five Graves' hyperthyroidism patients. An independent validation cohort of under 20 hyperthyroidism patients and approximately 17 patients who later progressed to ophthalmopathy tested prospective prediction of ophthalmopathy. TCR Vbeta CDR3 sequencing of 140 or so peripheral blood samples (more than 40 ophthalmopathy, approximately 80 hyperthyroidism and approximately 17 progressor patients) is reported in the paper. Following sampling, methimazole starting at 30 mg daily was given to hyperthyroidism patients, and high-dose intravenous methylprednisolone was given to ophthalmopathy patients. For training and testing, the approximately 92 patients in the discovery cohort were randomly divided in a 7:3 ratio. TCR V-J signatures able to tell the groups apart were searched for in a discovery cohort of approximately 95 patients, of whom 40 to 45 had Graves' ophthalmopathy and around 56 had stable Graves' hyperthyroidism.

About this clonotype: This receptor's antigen is unknown. No base quality information exists; no much larger clone differs at one position.

In the ophthalmopathy patients, disease was moderately to severely active, with a Clinical Activity Score of 3 or more, a NOSPECS grade of 4 or more, and a duration of less than 3 months. Exclusion was applied to patients with uncontrolled infections, other autoimmune diseases, pregnancy or lactation. Diagnoses were established on the basis of clinical symptoms, serum thyroxine and TRAb, thyroid ultrasound, and orbital computed tomography. PBMCs were separated from 10 ml of fresh peripheral blood using Ficoll-Paque density gradient centrifugation. Total RNA was extracted using Trizol reagent, and RNA quality was assessed on an Agilent 2100 Bioanalyzer. The study at large found these results: In validation, the model predicted progression to ophthalmopathy with over 60% sensitivity and less than 80% specificity, a median of around 6.6 months before onset. No statistical method was used to set the sample size in advance, and investigators knew the group allocation. Most expanded thyroid clonotypes (frequency above 0.001) were also detected in blood, a finding suggesting that blood repertoires may reflect thyroid immune responses. In cross-validation, a model built on a 13 V-J signature told ophthalmopathy apart from stable hyperthyroidism with just under 90% sensitivity and approximately 81% specificity, and in testing the same model reached 80%/75%.

The TCR beta CDR3 regions were amplified from RNA transcripts. For the first round of RT-PCR on the TCR CDR3, the HTBI primer set was used together with the Qiagen OneStep RT-PCR kit. A second multiplex PCR round built the libraries, followed by size selection and purification. Paired-end sequencing of the libraries was performed with 100 bp reads on an Illumina HiSeq2000. In the original analysis: Raw data were processed with SOAPnuke, discarding reads with adapters, uncalled bases, mean Phred below 15, or no exact constant-primer or identifier match. COPE v1.2.5 was used to merge high-quality paired reads, and clonotypes were defined as unique nucleotide sequences. MiTCR v1.1 was used to align the clonotypes against IMGT TRBV, TRBD and TRBJ reference segments. The analysis was restricted to V-J combinations with a frequency above 0.0001, which together covered just over 99% of the repertoires. The TCS score was defined as F50 (clonal expansion) divided by E x V (chaos), with BLOSUM62-based TCRdist calculated between CDR3 peptides within each V-J. Welch's t-statistics and random forest reduced approximately 520 V-J features to 13, which were used in a naive Bayes classifier (R e1071). The Morisita-Horn index was used to measure how similar the thyroid and blood repertoires were. In-frame beta chains were kept once TCRdb had trimmed the public reads at Q25 with fastp and called clones with MiXCR. Records with the same CDR3 protein are collapsed into one entry carrying the most frequent genes and DNA. Here the V and J calls rest on TCRdb's processing, not on the authors' analysis. The sample yields fewer than 750,000 distinct CDR3 sequences; roughly 15% were counted once. In total, the top ten clones hold around 4.1% of the sample.

The CDR3 measures 14 amino acids from cysteine to phenylalanine. Here the CDR3 DNA is all that survives: 42 bases in frame from base 1. The germline V gene yields SGHTA for CDR1 and FQGNSA for CDR2. Trimming costs V 0 bases and J 5 bases, and their ends lie 11 bases apart. This sequence was found in a woman aged 40 to 50 with Graves' ophthalmopathy. The chain links TRBV7-2 with TRBJ2-7; the D gene is possibly TRBD2, with 6 bases matching. Sequenced material: blood. DNA sequence: TGTGCCAGCAGCTTAGCGGGGGGATTTAACGAGCAGTACTTC. This is translated as CASSLAGGFNEQYF.